The 14 T cell receptor beta chains below all came from one sample that was sequenced in a study of blood T cell repertoires in COVID-19. Sequenced by immunoSEQ multiplex PCR; TCRdb stores in-frame clones only, minus some. In the table there are about 370,000 clones, more than 80% of which are singletons. What was sequenced was peripheral blood. The receptors were sampled from a woman in her 30s with COVID-19, enrolled during active disease.

V usage is TRBV7-2 and J usage is TRBJ1-5, with 7 bases aligning to TRBD1. Germline V gene data show CDR1 as SGHTA and CDR2 as FQGNSA. The CDR3 runs 15 residues. The trim removed 0 bases at V and 4 bases at J, leaving 3 bases unmatched. The CDR3 DNA reads as TGTGCCAGCAGCTTAGCCAGGGGGGATAATCAGCCCCAGCATTTT. As protein: CASSLARGDNQPQHF.

V gene TRBV4-1 combines with J gene TRBJ1-5, with 8 bases identical to TRBD1. V trimming: 0 bases; J trimming: 4 bases; junction bases outside the gene matches: 8. The CDR3 covers 17 residues. Per the germline V gene, CDR1 is MGHRA and CDR2 is YSYEKL. The CDR3 loop is CASSQETGTGLNQPQHF. CDR3 DNA sequence: TGCGCCAGCAGCCAAGAAACCGGGACAGGACTTAATCAGCCCCAGCATTTT.

The chain links TRBV11-3 to TRBJ2-5; 7 nucleotides match TRBD2. The CDR3 sequence is 13 residues long. Looked up from germline, CDR1 is SGHNT and CDR2 is YENEEA. The ends lost 5 bases at V and 9 bases at J; junction bases unmatched: 9. The CDR3 here is CASSPVLAAPQYF. The CDR3 DNA reads TGTGCCAGCAGCCCCGTCCTAGCGGCGCCCCAGTACTTC.

The rearrangement uses TRBV19 and TRBJ2-1; 9 positions agree with TRBD1. CDR1 is LNHDA and CDR2 is SQIVND in the germline V gene (reference sequence). The CDR3 loop spans 16 amino acids. V lost 1 base to trimming and J lost 4 bases; unmatched junction nucleotides: 5. The CDR3 sequence is CASSIVLGQGYNEQFF. In nucleotides, the CDR3 is TGTGCCAGTAGTATAGTATTGGGACAGGGTTACAATGAGCAGTTCTTC. The variable domain in full, with the rest retrieved from reference TRBV19 and TRBJ2-1, is DGGITQSPKYLFRKEGQNVTLSCEQNLNHDAMYWYRQDPGQGLRLIYYSQIVNDFQKGDIAEGYSVSREKKESFPLTVTSAQKNPTAFYLCASSIVLGQGYNEQFFGPGTRLTVL.

The J gene is TRBJ1-4, the V gene TRBV14, with 10 bases identical to TRBD1. The CDR3 extends over 14 amino acids. J lost 6 bases, V lost 3 bases, and 1 base had no gene match. The germline CDR1 and CDR2 sequences are SGHDN and FVKESK. In DNA form, the CDR3 reads TGTGCCAGCAGCCAGACAGGGGGCGATGAAAAACTGTTTTTT. Its translation: CASSQTGGDEKLFF.

The chain couples TRBV27 to TRBJ1-2, with 8 bases fitting TRBD1. CDR3 length: 13 amino acids. Germline loops: CDR1 MNHEY, CDR2 SMNVEV (reference sequence). Germline trimming cut 5 bases from V and 8 bases from J; bases unmatched to any gene: 7. The CDR3 coding sequence is TGTGCCAGCAGTGTAGGACAGGGTAGGGGCTACACCTTC. This sequence encodes CASSVGQGRGYTF.

The gene calls are TRBV18 and TRBJ1-3; a possible D gene is TRBD1 (5 bases). The germline V gene encodes CDR1 KGHSH and CDR2 LQKENI. This CDR3 region has 14 residues. V gave up 3 bases and J gave up 0 bases, with 6 bases separating them. The CDR3 region is CASSPGPSGNTIYF. CDR3 coding DNA: TGTGCCAGCTCACCGGGGCCCTCTGGAAACACCATATATTTT.

The V gene is TRBV9, the J gene TRBJ2-2; D perhaps matches TRBD2 (5 bases). This CDR3 is 16 amino acids long. V dropped 0 bases and J dropped 2 bases, with 11 bases sitting between them. In germline, CDR1 is SGDLS, CDR2 YYNGEE. The CDR3 is CASSVDQSGNTGELFF. The CDR3 nucleotides are TGTGCCAGCAGCGTAGATCAGAGCGGCAACACCGGGGAGCTGTTTTTT.

This chain uses TRBV7-8 with TRBJ2-2; D gene ambiguous. The germline V gene has CDR1 SGHVS and CDR2 FQNEAQ. This CDR3 spans 14 amino acids. V was trimmed by 2 bases and J by 6 bases, leaving 10 bases between them. Written as DNA, the CDR3 is TGTGCCAGCAGCTTACGATCCCAGGCCGGGGAGCTGTTTTTT. Encoded protein: CASSLRSQAGELFF.

This clone was detected once. V is TRBV4-3 and J is TRBJ2-5; 12 nucleotides line up with TRBD2. V dropped 0 bases and J dropped 8; count of bases not matched to a gene: 4. CDR3 length: 15 residues. Germline assignment: CDR1 LGHNA and CDR2 YSLEER. CDR3: CASSQESSGRVTQYF. The CDR3 nucleotides are TGCGCCAGCAGCCAAGAGTCTAGCGGGAGGGTAACCCAGTACTTC.

CDR3 bases: TGTGCCAGCAAGTGGAGGAGCGGCTTATACAATGAGCAGTTCTTC. It encodes CASKWRSGLYNEQFF. V is TRBV27 and J is TRBJ2-1, with D possibly matching TRBD2 (5 bases). The CDR3 is 15 amino acids. The germline CDR1 and CDR2 sequences are MNHEY and SMNVEV (reference sequence). V lost 7 bases and J 4 bases, leaving 17 bases between the germline ends.

The count of this clone is one. The V call is TRBV28, the J call TRBJ1-5; 8 bases align to TRBD1. Germline loops: CDR1 MDHEN, CDR2 SYDVKM. The CDR3 length is 13 residues. J gave up 7 bases and V 5 bases, and 4 bases lay outside the gene matches. The DNA for the CDR3 is TGTGCCAGCAGTGACAGGGGATTACAGCCCCAGCATTTT. Amino acid sequence: CASSDRGLQPQHF. Filled out from reference TRBV28 and TRBJ1-5, the complete variable domain reads DVKVTQSSRYLVKRTGEKVFLECVQDMDHENMFWYRQDPGLGLRLIYFSYDVKMKEKGDIPEGYSVSREKKERFSLILESASTNQTSMYLCASSDRGLQPQHFGDGTRLSIL.

V usage is TRBV5-5 and J usage is TRBJ2-7, with 9 bases matching TRBD1. J was trimmed by 2 bases and V by 5 bases; bases with no gene match: 5. The CDR3 contains 14 residues. CDR1 and CDR2 from the germline V gene are SGHKS and YYEKEE (reference sequence). CDR3 protein: CASSSGQGPYEQYV. As DNA, the CDR3 is TGTGCCAGCAGTTCCGGACAGGGGCCCTACGAGCAGTACGTC.

This rearrangement joins TRBV28 to TRBJ2-4; tentatively, D is TRBD2 (6 bases). V was shortened by 3 bases and J by 6 bases, with 12 bases between the two germline ends. Looked up from germline, CDR1 is MDHEN and CDR2 is SYDVKM. The CDR3 is 14 amino acids. CDR3 sequence (DNA): TGTGCCAGCAGTTTGGGTCAGGAGGGAAACATTCAGTACTTC. Amino acids: CASSLGQEGNIQYF.